This T cell receptor beta chain appears in the sequencing data of a study of glioma-infiltrating T cells. General study points: Tissue-blood divergence was below expectation in non-neoplastic patients, above in gliomas. Tissue and blood shared very few CDR3 sequences.

Amplification of TCR alpha and beta CDR3 regions from RNA used iRepertoire nested multiplex PCR. TCRdb independently ran MiXCR on the multiplex PCR reads; one entry per CDR3 protein. The table lists around 120,000 distinct CDR3 sequences, around 25% of them singletons, with about a quarter in the top ten. The CDR3 length is 17 residues. CDR1 SGHVS and CDR2 FNYEAQ come from the germline V gene. Trimming at V came to 5 bases and at J to 0 bases, leaving 12 bases not matched to a gene. In this sample, this clonotype turned up a few times. Its antigen remains unknown. This receptor was taken from a human donor with low-grade glioma or glioblastoma, undergoing nonglioma brain surgery, or in good health (not recorded which). V is TRBV7-6 and J is TRBJ1-1; TRBD1 matches at 7 bases. The sample taken for sequencing was glioma tissue, nonneoplastic brain tissue, or PBMCs (not recorded which). CDR3 in amino acids: CASSPRGGQSMNTEAFF. CDR3 sequence (DNA): TGTGCCAGCAGCCCAAGGGGGGGACAGTCTATGAACACTGAAGCTTTCTTT.